The 19 T cell receptor beta chains reported below all come from one sample, sequenced in a study of CD8 T cells in Susac syndrome. An input of about 0.45 to 1 ug of RNA was subjected to reverse transcription using random hexamers. MiXCR, applied by TCRdb to the immunoSEQ multiplex PCR reads, yields one record per CDR3 protein. The top ten clones hold approximately 0.086% of a sample with under 200,000 distinct CDR3 sequences, roughly nine tenths of them seen once. Specimen: CD4+ T cells from PBMCs. The source is a human donor with Susac syndrome.

Concerning this clonotype: Because the CDR3's place on the DNA is in doubt, the DNA is left out and the CDR3 is given as listed by TCRdb. The V call is TRBV7-9, the J call TRBJ2-5. Germline CDR1 is SEHNR and CDR2 is FQNEAQ (reference sequence). The CDR3 has 15 residues if both end residues are counted. CDR3 protein: CASSLELWERETQYF.

The chain has TRBV20-1 and TRBJ1-5; 9 positions match TRBD1. The trim removed 4 bases at V and 5 bases at J, leaving 9 bases unmatched. The CDR3 covers 15 residues. Germline CDR1 DFQATT, CDR2 SNEGSKA (reference sequence). CDR3 in DNA: TGCAGTGCTAATACCCAACAGGGGGCCCATCAGCCCCAGCATTTT. Translation: CSANTQQGAHQPQHF.

The chain recombines TRBV10-3 with TRBJ1-3; D not certain. V was clipped by 6 bases and J by 0 bases, with 3 bases between them. The V gene's germline CDR1 is ENHRY and CDR2 SYGVKD. CDR3 length: 12 residues. The CDR3 DNA reads as TGTGCCATCAGAGTCTCTGGAAACACCATATATTTT. This sequence encodes CAIRVSGNTIYF.

The chain links TRBV2 to TRBJ1-3, with no clear D. Germline V gives CDR1 SNHLY, CDR2 FYNNEI. The CDR3 is made up of 12 amino acids. With 8 bases removed from V and 2 bases from J, the gap between germline ends came to 7 bases. The CDR3 bases are TGTGCCAGCGCCCCCACTGGAAACACCATATATTTT. This encodes CASAPTGNTIYF.

Written as DNA, the CDR3 is TGCAGTGCCCGCACAGATACGCAGTATTTT. Protein: CSARTDTQYF. The gene calls are TRBV20-1 and TRBJ2-3; D not certain. Germline loops: CDR1 DFQATT, CDR2 SNEGSKA (reference sequence). V was shortened by 6 bases and J by 1 base, with 2 bases between the two germline ends. CDR3 length: 10 amino acids.

The CDR3 DNA is TGTGCCAGGAGTAAACAGGGTAGAGATGGCTACACCTTC. Its translation: CARSKQGRDGYTF. This chain uses TRBV6-6 with TRBJ1-2; tentatively, D is TRBD1 (6 bases). Per germline, CDR1 MNHNY and CDR2 SVGAGI (reference sequence). Trimming removed 9 bases from V and 6 bases from J, with 17 bases in between. This CDR3 spans 13 amino acids.

The CDR3 DNA reads as TGTGCCACCAGCAGACGGACTAGCTCCTACGAGCAGTACTTC. Translation: CATSRRTSSYEQYF. This chain links TRBV15 with TRBJ2-7; the match to TRBD2 covers 7 bases. CDR1 and CDR2 (germline): LNHNV, YYDKDF (reference sequence). The CDR3 has 14 residues. V lost 2 bases and J lost 0; bases outside the gene matches: 1.

This chain links TRBV30 with TRBJ1-2; D gene uncertain. V was shortened by 3 bases and J by 11 bases, with 22 bases between the two germline ends. This CDR3 has 14 residues. Per germline, CDR1 GTSNPN and CDR2 SVGIG (reference sequence). For the CDR3, the DNA is TGTGCCTGGAGGGACCCGAGACGGCCGAGGAGGTACACCTTC. It encodes CAWRDPRRPRRYTF.

This rearrangement joins TRBV5-1 to TRBJ2-2; 7 bases match TRBD1. Trimming took 2 bases from V and 7 from J; bases not matched to a gene: 5. This CDR3 contains 14 residues. Germline lookup yields CDR1 SGHRS and CDR2 YFSETQ. CDR3 sequence: CASSLQGTGGELFF. The CDR3 region has the DNA TGCGCCAGCAGCTTACAGGGGACGGGCGGGGAGCTGTTTTTT.

The chain couples TRBV27 to TRBJ1-2; D is possibly TRBD1 (5 bases). This CDR3 comprises 13 residues. Germline lookup yields CDR1 MNHEY and CDR2 SMNVEV (reference sequence). Trimming took 6 bases from V and 8 from J, leaving 16 bases between them. The CDR3 loop is CASRPGGGGGYTF. The CDR3 DNA sequence: TGTGCCAGCAGGCCAGGAGGTGGGGGGGGCTACACCTTC.

The rearrangement joins TRBV6-5 to TRBJ2-2; 10 bases line up with TRBD1. Unmatched junction bases numbered 4, after V lost 7 bases and J lost 2 bases. CDR3 length equals 15 residues. Germline V gives CDR1 MNHEY, CDR2 SVGAGI. CDR3 nucleotide sequence: TGTGCCAGCACTAGACAGGGGGCAAACACCGGGGAGCTGTTTTTT. The encoded protein is CASTRQGANTGELFF.

This chain links TRBV25-1 with TRBJ1-2; a possible D gene is TRBD1 (5 bases). Per the germline V gene, CDR1 is MGHDK and CDR2 is SYGVNS. This CDR3 region has 16 residues. Trimming shortened V by 1 base and J by 2 bases, and 14 bases separated the two germline ends. The CDR3 region has the DNA TGTGCCAGCAGTGAATTGTGGGGCCCTGAGAACTATGGCTACACCTTC. This encodes CASSELWGPENYGYTF.

This chain links TRBV28 with TRBJ2-7, with TRBD2 identical over 12 bases. Germline V CDR1 and CDR2: MDHEN, SYDVKM. The CDR3 spans 16 residues. The trim removed 5 bases at V and 4 bases at J, leaving 9 bases unmatched. The CDR3 DNA reads TGTGCCAGCAGTACCCCCCAGACTAGCGGGAGTTACGAGCAGTACTTC. Amino acid sequence: CASSTPQTSGSYEQYF.

The rearrangement links TRBV28 to TRBJ2-7; no clear D gene. Germline CDR1 and CDR2: MDHEN and SYDVKM. V shed 4 bases and J shed 4 bases, with 14 bases lying between them. The CDR3 spans 14 residues. The CDR3 reads CASSSTGQGYEQYF. CDR3 in DNA: TGTGCCAGCAGTTCTACGGGCCAAGGTTACGAGCAGTACTTC.

V is TRBV6-7 and J is TRBJ2-7; 7 bases map to TRBD1. TRBV6-7 falls under the ORF class, with uncertain function. Trimming took 5 bases from V and 4 from J; bases not matched to a gene: 14. This CDR3 is 16 amino acids long. The CDR3, as DNA: TGTGCCAGCAGTCGAAGACTCTCCGGGACAGCATACGAGCAGTACTTC. Protein sequence: CASSRRLSGTAYEQYF.

This chain links TRBV2 with TRBJ2-5; 10 bases map to TRBD2. This CDR3 is 15 amino acids long. Germline CDR1 SNHLY, CDR2 FYNNEI. The trim removed 4 bases at V and 2 bases at J, leaving 4 bases unmatched. CDR3 in amino acids: CASSGDSGGQETQYF. The CDR3 coding sequence is TGTGCCAGCAGTGGAGATAGCGGGGGGCAAGAGACCCAGTACTTC.

The chain joins TRBV29-1 to TRBJ2-1, with 8 bases aligning to TRBD1. The CDR3 length is 12 residues. Germline trimming cut 4 bases from V and 9 bases from J; bases unmatched to any gene: 5. The germline V gene has CDR1 SQVTM and CDR2 ANQGSEA. The CDR3 coding sequence is TGCAGCGTTGGCAGGGGGCCTATTGAGCAGTTCTTC. Translation gives CSVGRGPIEQFF.

This rearrangement joins TRBV20-1 to TRBJ1-1, with D unclear. V was shortened by 1 base and J by 6 bases, with 15 bases between the two germline ends. The CDR3 is 14 residues long. Germline CDR1 reads DFQATT; CDR2 reads SNEGSKA (reference sequence). CDR3 sequence reads: CSARVSGFIPEAFF. The DNA of the CDR3 is TGCAGTGCTAGAGTGTCGGGATTTATACCTGAAGCTTTCTTT.

The chain is built from TRBV28 and TRBJ1-4; 8 bases map to TRBD1. CDR1 MDHEN and CDR2 SYDVKM come from the germline V gene. The J segment lost 7 bases and the V segment lost 5 bases, leaving 9 bases of the junction unmatched. The CDR3 is 15 residues long. CDR3 coding DNA: TGTGCCAGCAGTCCAGGAGCAGGGGGCGGTGAAAAACTGTTTTTT. Translation gives CASSPGAGGGEKLFF. Complete variable domain (other parts from reference TRBV28 and TRBJ1-4): DVKVTQSSRYLVKRTGEKVFLECVQDMDHENMFWYRQDPGLGLRLIYFSYDVKMKEKGDIPEGYSVSREKKERFSLILESASTNQTSMYLCASSPGAGGGEKLFFGSGTQLSVL.